Below, one T cell receptor beta chain is given with its context. Antigen: not known. This record belongs to a study of CD8+ T cells in alopecia areata. In the study overall: Treated individuals took tofacitinib by mouth, 5 to 10 mg twice daily. General study results and limits: Lesional scalp displayed greater clonality than normal scalp, most notably in alopecia totalis/universalis.

Sequencing templates came from extracted RNA that was reverse transcribed into cDNA. Profiling relied on immunoSEQ multiplex PCR, and the TCRdb table lists in-frame clones only, not all of them. Here the sample spans about 140,000 clones, 54% being singletons. CDR1 and CDR2 (germline): SGHVS, FQNEAQ. Deletions cut 5 bases from V and 0 bases from J, with 10 bases between. The CDR3 has 15 amino acids. Treatment of the sample: oral pan-JAK inhibitor, 5-10 mg twice daily. It was from alopecia areata patients that lesional scalp punch biopsies and peripheral blood were collected. The clonotype comes from a human donor with alopecia areata. This specimen was CD8+ T cells sorted from blood, taken at week 4, from a patient treated with tofacitinib. The gene calls are TRBV7-8 and TRBJ2-2; no reliable D call. The CDR3 DNA is TGTGCCAGCAGCCTAACAAGGGCGAACACCGGGGAGCTGTTTTTT. Encoded protein: CASSLTRANTGELFF.